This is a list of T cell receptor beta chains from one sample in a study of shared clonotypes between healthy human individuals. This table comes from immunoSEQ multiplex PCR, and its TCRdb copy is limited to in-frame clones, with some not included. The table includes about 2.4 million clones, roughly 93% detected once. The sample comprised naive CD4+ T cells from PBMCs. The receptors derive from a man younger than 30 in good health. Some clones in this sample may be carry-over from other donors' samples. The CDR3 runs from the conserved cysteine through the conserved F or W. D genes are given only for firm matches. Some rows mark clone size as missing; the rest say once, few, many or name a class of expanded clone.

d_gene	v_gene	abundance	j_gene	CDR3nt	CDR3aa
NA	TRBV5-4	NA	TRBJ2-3	TGTGCCAGCAGGCAGTGGGGTAAAACAGTCACAGATACGCAGTATTTT	CASRQWGKTVTDTQYF
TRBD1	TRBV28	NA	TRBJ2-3	TGTGCCAGCAGTTTACAGGGGGTAACTTGGTATGATACGCAGTATTTT	CASSLQGVTWYDTQYF
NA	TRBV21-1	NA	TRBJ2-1	TGTGCCAGCACCAGGGGGACAGTCGTCTTC	CASTRGTVVF
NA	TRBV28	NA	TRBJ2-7	TGTGCCAGCAGTTCCGGGACACCTCGCTACGAGCAGTACTTC	CASSSGTPRYEQYF
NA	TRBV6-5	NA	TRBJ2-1	TGTGCCAGCAGTGTAACAGGCTCCTACAATGAGCAGTTCTTC	CASSVTGSYNEQFF
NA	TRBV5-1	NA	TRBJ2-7	TGCGCCAGCAGCCTGGGACCTCGCTCCTACGAGCAGTACTTC	CASSLGPRSYEQYF
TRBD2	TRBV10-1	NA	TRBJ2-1	TGCGCCAGCAGCCCCGCTAGCGGGAGACACAATGAGCAGTTCTTC	CASSPASGRHNEQFF
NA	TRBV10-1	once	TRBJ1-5	TGCGCCAGCAGTGAGCGGGGTTATTACGATCAGCCCCAGCATTTT	CASSERGYYDQPQHF
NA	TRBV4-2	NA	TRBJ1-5	TGTGCCAGCAGCCAAGGGGGCAGAGGAGATCAGCCCCAGCATTTT	CASSQGGRGDQPQHF
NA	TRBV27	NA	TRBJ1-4	TGTGCCAGCAGTCTTAGTTGGGTGGCTGAAAAACTGTTTTTT	CASSLSWVAEKLFF
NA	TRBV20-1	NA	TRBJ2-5	TGCAGTGCTAGGGGGTCAGAGACCCAGTACTTC	CSARGSETQYF
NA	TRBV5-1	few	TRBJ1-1	TGCGCCAGCAGCTTGGGAGGGAACACTGAAGCTTTCTTT	CASSLGGNTEAFF
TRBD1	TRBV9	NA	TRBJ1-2	TGTGCCAGCAGCGTAGAAGGACAGGGTTACTATGGCTACACCTTC	CASSVEGQGYYGYTF
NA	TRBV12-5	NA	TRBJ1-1	TGTGCTAGTGGTTCCTCGGACGGTGAAGCTTTCTTT	CASGSSDGEAFF
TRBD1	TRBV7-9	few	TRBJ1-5	TGTGCCAGCAGCTTCTCGGGGACAGGCCATAGCAATCAGCCCCAGCATTTT	CASSFSGTGHSNQPQHF
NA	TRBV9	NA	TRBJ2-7	TGTGCCAGCAGCGTTACGGACGCCACCTACGAGCAGTACTTC	CASSVTDATYEQYF
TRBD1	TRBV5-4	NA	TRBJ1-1	TGTGCCAGCAGCACTCGACAGGGGACTGAAGCTTTCTTT	CASSTRQGTEAFF
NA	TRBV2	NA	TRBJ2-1	TGTGCCAGCAGTGCACAGGCCGACAATGAGCAGTTCTTC	CASSAQADNEQFF
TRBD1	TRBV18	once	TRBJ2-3	TGTGCCAGCTCAGCCAGCTGGGGGACAGGAGGATTGGATACGCAGTATTTT	CASSASWGTGGLDTQYF
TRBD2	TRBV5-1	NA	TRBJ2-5	TGCGCCAGCAGGCCGACTAGCGGGAGCTCTCAAGAGACCCAGTACTTC	CASRPTSGSSQETQYF
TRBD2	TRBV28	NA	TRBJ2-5	TGTGCCAGCAGCACCCGATGGGAGGGTGAGCAAGAGACCCAGTACTTC	CASSTRWEGEQETQYF
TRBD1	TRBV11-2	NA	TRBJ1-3	TGTGCCAGCAGCTTCAGACCCGGGACAGGGGTTGGAAACACCATATATTTT	CASSFRPGTGVGNTIYF
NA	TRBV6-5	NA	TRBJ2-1	TGTGCCAGCAGATCAGACGGGTACAATGAGCAGTTCTTC	CASRSDGYNEQFF
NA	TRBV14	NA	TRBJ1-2	TGTGCCAGCAGCCAAGATTGGGGGCGTCTGGGTGGCTACACCTTC	CASSQDWGRLGGYTF
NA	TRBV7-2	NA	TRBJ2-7	TGTGCCAGCAGCTTGGTGAGTAGCGGCTCCTACGAGCAGTACTTC	CASSLVSSGSYEQYF
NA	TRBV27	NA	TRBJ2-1	TGTGCCAGCAGAATTAAAGGGTACAATGAGCAGTTCTTC	CASRIKGYNEQFF
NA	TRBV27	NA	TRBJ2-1	TGTGCCAGCAGTCCGCGGACTACTAGCTCCTACAATGAGCAGTTCTTC	CASSPRTTSSYNEQFF
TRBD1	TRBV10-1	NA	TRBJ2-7	TGCGCCAGCAGCTCCGGACAGGGGCACTACGAGCAGTACTTC	CASSSGQGHYEQYF
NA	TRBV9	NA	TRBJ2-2	TGTGCCAGCAGCGTATATACCGGGGAGCTGTTTTTT	CASSVYTGELFF
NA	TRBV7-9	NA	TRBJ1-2	TGTGCCAGCAGCCGACCGGCCCCAGGGGATGATAACTATGGCTACACCTTC	CASSRPAPGDDNYGYTF
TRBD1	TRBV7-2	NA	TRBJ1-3	TGTGCCAGCAGCTTAGAAGGGACAGGGAGAGGAAACACCATATATTTT	CASSLEGTGRGNTIYF
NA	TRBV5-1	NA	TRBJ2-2	TGCGCCAGCACCCCAGGGGTAGGGACGGACACCGGGGAGCTGTTTTTT	CASTPGVGTDTGELFF
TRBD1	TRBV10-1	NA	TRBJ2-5	TGCGCCAGCAGCCCGGGACAGGGGTTCGGAGAGACCCAGTACTTC	CASSPGQGFGETQYF
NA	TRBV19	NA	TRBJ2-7	TGTGCCAGTAGTGTCCTCCCCGGGACTCAGACCTACGAGCAGTACTTC	CASSVLPGTQTYEQYF
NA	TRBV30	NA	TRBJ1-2	TGTGCCTGGAGTGGTCAGGGGCCCCCGGCTGGCTACACCTTC	CAWSGQGPPAGYTF
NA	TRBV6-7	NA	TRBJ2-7	TGTGCCAGCAGTTCACTAGCCCTAACCCCCTACGAGCAGTACTTC	CASSSLALTPYEQYF
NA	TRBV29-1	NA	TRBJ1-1	TGCAGCGTTGTGACAGCCCCACGGAGGACTGAAGCTTTCTTT	CSVVTAPRRTEAFF
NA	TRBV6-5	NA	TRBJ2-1	TGTGCCAGCAGTCCAGGTGGACCCTATGAGCAGTTCTTC	CASSPGGPYEQFF
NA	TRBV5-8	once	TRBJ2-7	TGTGCCAGCAGTTTGGGACGGACTCCCTCCTACGAGCAGTACTTC	CASSLGRTPSYEQYF
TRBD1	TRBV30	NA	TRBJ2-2	TGTGCCTCAACAGGGGGCGAGGTCGGGGAGCTGTTTTTT	CASTGGEVGELFF
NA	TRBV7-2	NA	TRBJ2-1	TGTGCCAGCAGCTTAGTACAGAGAGAGAATGAGCAGTTCTTC	CASSLVQRENEQFF
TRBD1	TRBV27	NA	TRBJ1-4	TGTGCCAGCAGGACAGGGTCAGCTAATGAAAAACTGTTTTTT	CASRTGSANEKLFF
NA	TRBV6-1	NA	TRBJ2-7	TGTGCCAGCAGTGAATTGACCGGGTCCTACGAGCAGTACTTC	CASSELTGSYEQYF
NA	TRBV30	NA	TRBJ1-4	TGTGCCTGGAGTGAGCAGTCCGAAAAACTGTTTTTT	CAWSEQSEKLFF
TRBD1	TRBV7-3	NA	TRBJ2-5	TGTGCCAGCAGCCCTACAGGGGGCGCGGAGACCCAGTACTTC	CASSPTGGAETQYF
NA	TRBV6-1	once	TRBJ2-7	TGTGCCAGCAGTGCTAGACAGGTGCCCCACGAGCAGTACTTC	CASSARQVPHEQYF
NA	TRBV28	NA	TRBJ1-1	TGTGCCAGCAGACCCCCCGGGACCCTTTGGCGGACTGAAGCTTTCTTT	CASRPPGTLWRTEAFF
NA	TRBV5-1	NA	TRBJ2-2	TGCGCCAGCAGCTTGACCGGGGATAACACCGGGGAGCTGTTTTTT	CASSLTGDNTGELFF
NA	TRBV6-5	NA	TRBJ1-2	TGTGCCAGCACCCGACAGGATCCCAACTATGGCTACACCTTC	CASTRQDPNYGYTF
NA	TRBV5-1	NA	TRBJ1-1	TGCGCCAGCAGCTTGTTTTTGAACACTGAAGCTTTCTTT	CASSLFLNTEAFF
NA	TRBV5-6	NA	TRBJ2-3	TGTGCCAGCAGCTTGGACGTCAGTAGCACAGATACGCAGTATTTT	CASSLDVSSTDTQYF
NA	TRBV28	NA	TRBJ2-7	TGTGCCAGCAGTTTTAGCGTCCGGCTGTACGAGCAGTACTTC	CASSFSVRLYEQYF
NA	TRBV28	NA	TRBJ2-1	TGTGCCAGCAGCCAAGAAGGTAAAGGCTCCTACAATGAGCAGTTCTTC	CASSQEGKGSYNEQFF
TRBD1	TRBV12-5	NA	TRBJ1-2	TGTGCTAGTGGTTTGCCGGGTAAGGGACAGGGCTCTTGTGGCTACACCTTC	CASGLPGKGQGSCGYTF